The rows below give T cell receptor beta chains drawn from one sample of a study of STAT5B mutations in CD4+ large granular lymphocyte leukemia. Assay: immunoSEQ multiplex PCR; the TCRdb copy retains only in-frame clones and omits some. The sample gives about 31,000 clones, just under 75% of which show up once; roughly 1% is in the top ten. Sequences were obtained from CD4+ T cells from blood buffy coats. The receptors here all came from a human donor in good health. Each CDR3 is given with its conserved first and last residue. D genes are given only for firm matches. Rows give clone size only sometimes, using once, few, many, or a class for an expanded clone.

cdr3_aa: CASSWGGGRGEAFF
cdr3_nt: TGTGCCAGCTCTTGGGGGGGAGGGAGGGGTGAAGCTTTCTTT
clone_size: -
j_call: TRBJ1-1
d_call: -
v_call: TRBV28
cdr3_length: 14

cdr3_aa: CASSTGQGSGANVLTF
cdr3_nt: TGTGCCAGCAGCACCGGACAGGGCTCTGGGGCCAACGTCCTGACTTTC
clone_size: once
j_call: TRBJ2-6
d_call: TRBD1
v_call: TRBV11-2
cdr3_length: 16

cdr3_aa: CASSSMQGKEGTDTQYF
cdr3_nt: TGTGCCAGCAGCTCGATGCAAGGAAAGGAGGGCACAGATACGCAGTATTTT
clone_size: -
j_call: TRBJ2-3
d_call: -
v_call: TRBV28
cdr3_length: 17

cdr3_aa: CASSIQSGTEAFF
cdr3_nt: TGTGCCAGCAGTATTCAGAGTGGCACTGAAGCTTTCTTT
clone_size: -
j_call: TRBJ1-1
d_call: -
v_call: TRBV9
cdr3_length: 13

cdr3_aa: CASSQVPYRGPTEAFF
cdr3_nt: TGCGCCAGCAGCCAAGTCCCATACAGGGGTCCCACTGAAGCTTTCTTT
clone_size: -
j_call: TRBJ1-1
d_call: TRBD1
v_call: TRBV4-1
cdr3_length: 16

cdr3_aa: CASSYSRDEQYF
cdr3_nt: TGTGCCAGCAGTTACTCGAGGGACGAGCAGTACTTC
clone_size: -
j_call: TRBJ2-7
d_call: -
v_call: TRBV6-6
cdr3_length: 12

cdr3_aa: CASSYGGAGNQPQHF
cdr3_nt: TGTGCCAGCAGTTACGGGGGGGCGGGTAATCAGCCCCAGCATTTT
clone_size: medium-sized
j_call: TRBJ1-5
d_call: -
v_call: TRBV6-6
cdr3_length: 15

cdr3_aa: CASTGQGVNTGELFF
cdr3_nt: TGTGCCAGCACGGGACAGGGGGTGAACACCGGGGAGCTGTTTTTT
clone_size: -
j_call: TRBJ2-2
d_call: TRBD1
v_call: TRBV28
cdr3_length: 15

cdr3_aa: CASRRTTGNTGELFF
cdr3_nt: TGCGCCAGCAGAAGGACGACAGGGAATACCGGGGAGCTGTTTTTT
clone_size: -
j_call: TRBJ2-2
d_call: TRBD1
v_call: TRBV5-1
cdr3_length: 15

cdr3_aa: CASSPLGGGTEAFF
cdr3_nt: TGTGCCAGCTCACCACTCGGGGGGGGGACTGAAGCTTTCTTT
clone_size: once
j_call: TRBJ1-1
d_call: -
v_call: TRBV18
cdr3_length: 14

cdr3_aa: CASSPGTADQETQYF
cdr3_nt: TGTGCCAGCAGCCCCGGGACAGCCGACCAAGAGACCCAGTACTTC
clone_size: -
j_call: TRBJ2-5
d_call: TRBD1
v_call: TRBV5-5
cdr3_length: 15

cdr3_aa: CASSLLWGGTEAFF
cdr3_nt: TGTGCCAGCAGTCTCCTTTGGGGGGGCACTGAAGCTTTCTTT
clone_size: once
j_call: TRBJ1-1
d_call: -
v_call: TRBV27
cdr3_length: 14

cdr3_aa: CASTPGRSTEAFF
cdr3_nt: TGTGCCAGCACTCCAGGGAGGAGCACTGAAGCTTTCTTT
clone_size: -
j_call: TRBJ1-1
d_call: -
v_call: TRBV2
cdr3_length: 13